This T cell receptor (beta chain) was profiled in a study of OX40 agonist ivuxolimab in advanced cancers. Study as a whole: Two cutaneous melanoma patients and one hepatocellular carcinoma patient, three in all, had partial responses.

Assay: immunoSEQ multiplex PCR; the TCRdb copy retains only in-frame clones and omits some. Of tens of thousands of clones in the sample, around 85% were seen once. Regarding this clone: Its antigen is still unknown.

Blood sampling took place at baseline, cycle 4 day 1, and cycle 7 day 1. Study outcomes and limitations: Clones of CD4+ and CD8+ blood T cells grew by week 6 at doses of 0.1 to 3.0 mg/kg. Partial responders dosed at 0.1-3.0 mg/kg displayed clonal expansion ranking among the lowest.

The sample consisted of CD4+ or CD8+ T cells sorted from blood, taken in a trial of the OX40 agonist ivuxolimab. The TCR sequence derives from an adult with an advanced solid tumor such as melanoma, head and neck, liver or kidney cancer.

This CDR3 reads CASSPATENQPQHF. The CDR3 DNA reads TGCGCCAGCAGTCCTGCCACGGAGAATCAGCCCCAGCATTTT. The chain has TRBV23-1 and TRBJ1-5; the D is unclear. TRBV23-1 carries the ORF label, with uncertain function. This CDR3 is 14 amino acids long. The V end lost 4 bases, the J end lost 4 bases, and 11 bases lay between the germline ends.